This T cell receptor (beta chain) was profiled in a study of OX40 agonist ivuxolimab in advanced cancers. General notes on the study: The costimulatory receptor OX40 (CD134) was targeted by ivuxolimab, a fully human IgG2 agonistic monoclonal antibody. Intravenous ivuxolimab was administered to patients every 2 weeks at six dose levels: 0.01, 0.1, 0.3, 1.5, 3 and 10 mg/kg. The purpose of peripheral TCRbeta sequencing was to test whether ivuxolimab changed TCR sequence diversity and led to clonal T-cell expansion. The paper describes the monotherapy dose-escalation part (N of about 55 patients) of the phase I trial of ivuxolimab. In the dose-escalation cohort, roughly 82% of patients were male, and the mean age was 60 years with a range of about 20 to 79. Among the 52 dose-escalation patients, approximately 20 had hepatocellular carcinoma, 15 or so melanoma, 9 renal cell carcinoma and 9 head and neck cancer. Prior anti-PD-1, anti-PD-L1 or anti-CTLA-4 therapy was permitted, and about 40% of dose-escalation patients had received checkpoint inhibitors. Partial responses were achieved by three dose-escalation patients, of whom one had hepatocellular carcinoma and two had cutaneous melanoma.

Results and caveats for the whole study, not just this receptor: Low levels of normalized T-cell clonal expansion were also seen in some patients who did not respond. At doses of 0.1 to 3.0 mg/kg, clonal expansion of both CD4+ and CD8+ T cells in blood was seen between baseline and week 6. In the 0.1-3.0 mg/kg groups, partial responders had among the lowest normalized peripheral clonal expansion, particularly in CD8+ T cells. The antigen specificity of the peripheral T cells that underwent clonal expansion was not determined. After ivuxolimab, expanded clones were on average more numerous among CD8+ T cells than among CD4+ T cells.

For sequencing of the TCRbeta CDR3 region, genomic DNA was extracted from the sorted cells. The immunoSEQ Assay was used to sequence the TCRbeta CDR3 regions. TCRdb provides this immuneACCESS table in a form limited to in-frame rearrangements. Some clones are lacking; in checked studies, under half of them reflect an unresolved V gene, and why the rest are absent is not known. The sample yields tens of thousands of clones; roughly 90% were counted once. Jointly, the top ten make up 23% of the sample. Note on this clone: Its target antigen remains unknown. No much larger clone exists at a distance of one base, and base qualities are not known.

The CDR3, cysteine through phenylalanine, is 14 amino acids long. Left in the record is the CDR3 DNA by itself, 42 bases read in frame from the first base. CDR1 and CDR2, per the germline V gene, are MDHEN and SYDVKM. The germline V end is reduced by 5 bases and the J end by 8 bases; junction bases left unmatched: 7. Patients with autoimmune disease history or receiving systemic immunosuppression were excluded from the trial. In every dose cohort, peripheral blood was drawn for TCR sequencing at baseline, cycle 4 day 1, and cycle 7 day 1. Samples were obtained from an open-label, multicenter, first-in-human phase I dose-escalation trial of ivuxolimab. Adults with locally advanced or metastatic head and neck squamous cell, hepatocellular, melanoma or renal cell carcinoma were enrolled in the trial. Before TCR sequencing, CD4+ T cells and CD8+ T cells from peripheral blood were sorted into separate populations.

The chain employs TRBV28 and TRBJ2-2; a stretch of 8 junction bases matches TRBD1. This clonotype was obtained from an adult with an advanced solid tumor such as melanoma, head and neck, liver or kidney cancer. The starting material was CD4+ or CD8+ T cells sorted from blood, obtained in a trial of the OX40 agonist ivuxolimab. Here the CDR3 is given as CASSSTGGTGELFF. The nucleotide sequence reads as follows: TGTGCCAGCAGTAGTACAGGGGGGACGGGGGAGCTGTTTTTT.